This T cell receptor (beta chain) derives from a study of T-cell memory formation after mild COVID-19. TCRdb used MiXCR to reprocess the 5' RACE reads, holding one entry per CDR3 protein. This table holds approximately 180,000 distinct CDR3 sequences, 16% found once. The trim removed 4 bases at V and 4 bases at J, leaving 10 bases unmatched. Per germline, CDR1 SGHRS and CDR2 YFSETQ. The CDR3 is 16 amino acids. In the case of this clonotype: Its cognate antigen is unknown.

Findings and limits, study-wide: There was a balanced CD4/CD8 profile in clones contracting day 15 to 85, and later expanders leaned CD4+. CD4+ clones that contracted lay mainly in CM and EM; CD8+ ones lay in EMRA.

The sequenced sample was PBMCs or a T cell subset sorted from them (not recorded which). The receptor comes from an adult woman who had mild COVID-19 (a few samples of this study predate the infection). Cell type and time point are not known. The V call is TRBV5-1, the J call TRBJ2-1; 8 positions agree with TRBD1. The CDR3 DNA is TGCGCCAGCAGCCCGCCGACAGGGGAGCCATACAATGAGCAGTTCTTC. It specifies CASSPPTGEPYNEQFF.